Below, 9 T cell receptor beta chains from the same sample are listed, as sequenced in a study of shared T cell receptors in the human thymus. Repertoires were generated with immunoSEQ multiplex PCR, while TCRdb's copy carries only in-frame clones and drops some. The table shows some 760,000 clones, with over 75% occurring only once. This same sample was also part of a study on human thymus T cells.

The sequenced sample consisted of thymocytes. Receptors originate from a girl under two years old with a congenital heart defect.

The V gene is TRBV6-5, the J gene TRBJ1-4; D is unclear. In germline, CDR1 is MNHEY, CDR2 SVGAGI. The CDR3 extends over 13 amino acids. V lost 5 bases, J lost 8 bases, and 12 bases lay in between. The chain's CDR3 is CASSKRPGEKLFF. Written as DNA, the CDR3 is TGTGCCAGCAGTAAACGACCAGGAGAAAAACTGTTTTTT.

This clone was observed a few times. This chain connects TRBV29-1 to TRBJ2-7, with 8 bases that match TRBD2. This CDR3 region has 14 residues. Germline V lookup: CDR1 SQVTM, CDR2 ANQGSEA. Trimming took 6 bases from V and 0 from J; bases not matched to a gene: 7. CDR3 DNA sequence: TGCAGCGTCTCCGGGGGGGACTACTCCTACGAGCAGTACTTC. This translates into CSVSGGDYSYEQYF.

The chain uses TRBV2 and TRBJ1-6; weak D call: TRBD1 (6 bases). V was pared by 6 bases and J by 3 bases, with 18 bases between. Germline CDR1 and CDR2: SNHLY and FYNNEI. The CDR3 loop spans 17 amino acids. CDR3 protein: CASSPGARVFYNSPLHF. CDR3 nucleotide sequence: TGTGCCAGCAGCCCAGGGGCCCGTGTGTTCTATAATTCACCCCTCCACTTT.

The chain combines TRBV21-1 with TRBJ2-5; TRBD2 was called by the table and not checked on the DNA. TRBV21-1 is listed as a pseudogene. The CDR3 spans 16 residues. CDR3 loop: CASSKVGWLARETQYF. Here the CDR3 DNA reads TGTGCCAGCAGCAAAGTCGGTTGGCTAGCACGAGAGACCCAGTACTTC.

V and J are TRBV4-3 and TRBJ2-2, with a tentative D call TRBD1 (6 bases). Trimming took off 0 bases at V and 0 bases at J, with 14 bases between the two ends. Per germline, CDR1 LGHNA and CDR2 YSLEER. The CDR3 has 18 amino acids. CDR3 in DNA: TGCGCCAGCAGCCAAGATGTGACAGGCCCTACGAACACCGGGGAGCTGTTTTTT. It yields the protein CASSQDVTGPTNTGELFF.

The chain is built from TRBV7-6 and TRBJ1-3; 10 bases line up with TRBD1. The ends lost 5 bases at V and 4 bases at J; junction bases unmatched: 8. The CDR3 contains 16 residues. CDR1 and CDR2 (germline): SGHVS, FNYEAQ. The CDR3 nucleotides are TGTGCCAGCAGCCCCGGACAGGGGGTCGGAGGAAACACCATATATTTT. Residues: CASSPGQGVGGNTIYF.

The chain combines TRBV10-3 with TRBJ2-1, with D possibly TRBD2 on 7 matching bases. Germline assignment: CDR1 ENHRY and CDR2 SYGVKD. The CDR3 loop spans 13 amino acids. Trimming cost V 10 bases and J 8 bases, with 18 bases left between them. CDR3 nucleotide sequence: TGTGCCACCCGGGACTATCGGACAGATGAGCAGTTCTTC. This sequence encodes CATRDYRTDEQFF.

The rearrangement joins TRBV19 to TRBJ1-2; D might be TRBD1 (6 bases). The CDR3 covers 14 residues. The V and J ends lost 3 bases and 4 bases respectively, with 12 bases between them. Germline V gene data show CDR1 as LNHDA and CDR2 as SQIVND (reference sequence). The CDR3 loop is CASSIKGVGYGYTF. The CDR3 nucleotides read TGTGCCAGTAGTATTAAGGGGGTTGGCTATGGCTACACCTTC.

This sequence joins TRBV10-2 and TRBJ2-3, with 11 bases that match TRBD2. J was trimmed by 5 bases and V by 7 bases; bases with no gene match: 8. The germline gives CDR1 WSHSY, CDR2 SAAADI. CDR3 length: 15 residues. CDR3 DNA sequence: TGCGCCAGCAATATAGCGGGGGGGATCGGAGATACGCAGTATTTT. Its translation: CASNIAGGIGDTQYF.